This TCR beta chain was observed in a study of T cell responses to AZD1222 COVID-19 vaccine. Overall study results and limits: Receipt of two AZD1222 doses was followed by a rise in Spike-specific TCR breadth and depth. The study found vaccine-associated CD4 TCRs spanning spike, dominant at 160-218 and 743-854.

The CDR3 extends over 13 amino acids. Germline V gene lookup returns CDR1 SQVTM and CDR2 ANQGSEA. V shed 1 base, J shed 6 bases, and the junction held 5 bases outside the gene matches. The table came from immunoSEQ multiplex PCR; TCRdb's copy has only in-frame clones and leaves some out. The sample holds 150,000 or so clones, 85% to 95% seen once. With regard to this clone: No antigen is known for it.

The clonotype originates from an adult who received the AZD1222 COVID-19 vaccine. The chain combines TRBV29-1 with TRBJ1-2; 7 nucleotides agree with TRBD1. The material was peripheral blood, obtained 28 days after the second AZD1222 dose. In DNA, the CDR3 is TGCAGCGTTGAAGTAAACAGGGGTAATGGCTACACCTTC. Translating it yields CSVEVNRGNGYTF.